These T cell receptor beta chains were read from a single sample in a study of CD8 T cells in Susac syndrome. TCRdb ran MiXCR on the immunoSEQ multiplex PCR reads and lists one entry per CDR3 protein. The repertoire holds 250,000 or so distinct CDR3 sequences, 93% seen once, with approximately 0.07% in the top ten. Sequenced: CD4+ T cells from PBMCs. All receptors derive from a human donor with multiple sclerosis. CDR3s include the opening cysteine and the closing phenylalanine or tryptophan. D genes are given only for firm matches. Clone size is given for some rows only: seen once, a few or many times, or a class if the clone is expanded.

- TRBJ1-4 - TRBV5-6 CASSLFRAARGEKLFF TGTGCCAGCAGCTTGTTCAGGGCCGCACGGGGTGAAAAACTGTTTTTT
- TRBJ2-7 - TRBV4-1 CASSHPGGPPAEQYF TGCGCCAGCAGCCATCCGGGCGGGCCACCGGCCGAGCAGTACTTC
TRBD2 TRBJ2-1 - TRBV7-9 CASSLATGTSAYNEQFF TGTGCCAGCAGCTTAGCCACCGGGACTAGCGCCTACAATGAGCAGTTCTTC
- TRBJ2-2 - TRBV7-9 CASRDQGELFF TGTGCCAGCAGAGACCAAGGGGAGCTGTTTTTT
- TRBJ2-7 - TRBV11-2 CASSQEHRYYSYEQYF TGTGCCAGCAGCCAAGAGCACAGGTACTACTCCTACGAGCAGTACTTC
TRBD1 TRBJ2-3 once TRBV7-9 CASSPGQEAGDTQYF TGTGCCAGCAGCCCGGGACAGGAGGCAGGAGATACGCAGTATTTT
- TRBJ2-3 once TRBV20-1 CSARVGGDTQYF TGCAGTGCTAGGGTAGGGGGAGATACGCAGTATTTT
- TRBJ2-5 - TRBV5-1 CASSQLTGFQETQYF TGCGCCAGCAGCCAACTCACAGGGTTCCAAGAGACCCAGTACTTC
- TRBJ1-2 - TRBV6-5 CASRDPYGYTF TGTGCCAGCAGAGACCCCTATGGCTACACCTTC
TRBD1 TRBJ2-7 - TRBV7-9 CASSLGGQGWWQYF TGTGCCAGCAGCTTAGGAGGACAGGGTTGGTGGCAGTACTTC
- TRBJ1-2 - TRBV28 CASSRQVYGYTF TGTGCCAGCAGCCGACAGGTATATGGCTACACCTTC
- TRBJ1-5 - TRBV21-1 CASSKRNQPQHF TGTGCCAGCAGCAAAAGAAATCAGCCCCAGCATTTT
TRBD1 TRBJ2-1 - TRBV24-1 CATSDRGPPYNEQFF TGTGCCACCAGTGATAGGGGGCCCCCTTACAATGAGCAGTTCTTC
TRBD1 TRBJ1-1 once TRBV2 CASSRTGGLTEAFF TGTGCCAGCAGCCGGACAGGGGGCCTCACTGAAGCTTTCTTT
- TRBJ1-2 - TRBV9 CASSAARNYGYTF TGTGCCAGCTCCGCCGCCCGGAACTATGGCTACACCTTC
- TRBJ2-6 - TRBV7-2 CASSLDGTLLSGANVLTF TGTGCCAGCAGCTTAGATGGGACCTTATTATCTGGGGCCAACGTCCTGACTTTC
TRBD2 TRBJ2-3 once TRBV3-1 CASSRGLAGNTDTQYF TGTGCCAGCAGCCGGGGACTAGCGGGTAACACAGATACGCAGTATTTT
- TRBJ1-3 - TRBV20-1 CSAPTGWGLGRNTIYF TGCAGTGCTCCCACTGGATGGGGGCTGGGCAGAAACACCATATATTTT
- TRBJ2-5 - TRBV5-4 CASGVDETQYF TGTGCCAGCGGCGTAGACGAGACCCAGTACTTC
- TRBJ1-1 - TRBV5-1 CASSLAGGIVGTEAFF TGCGCCAGCAGCTTGGCTGGGGGCATTGTCGGAACTGAAGCTTTCTTT
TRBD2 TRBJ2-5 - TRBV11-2 CASSGLAGRQTQYF TGTGCCAGCAGCGGCCTAGCGGGGCGGCAGACCCAGTACTTC
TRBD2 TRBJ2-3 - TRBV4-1 CASSHPGAGGGTDTQYF TGCGCCAGCAGCCACCCCGGGGCCGGGGGGGGCACAGATACGCAGTATTTT
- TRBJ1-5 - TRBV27 CASSFQLGSNQPQHF TGTGCCAGCAGTTTCCAGCTTGGTAGCAATCAGCCCCAGCATTTT
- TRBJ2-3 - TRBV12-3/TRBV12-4 CASSIYRKPSTDTQYF TGTGCCAGCAGTATTTACCGGAAGCCTAGCACAGATACGCAGTATTTT
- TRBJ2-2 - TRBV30 CAWINTGELFF TGTGCCTGGATCAACACCGGGGAGCTGTTTTTT
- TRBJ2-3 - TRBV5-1 CASTRQASTDTQYF TGCGCCAGCACCCGACAGGCGAGCACAGATACGCAGTATTTT
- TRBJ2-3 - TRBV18 CASSSTPSTDTQYF TGTGCCAGCTCTAGCACCCCCAGCACAGATACGCAGTATTTT
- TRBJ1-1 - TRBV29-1 CSVREGAEAFF TGCAGCGTTAGGGAAGGGGCTGAAGCTTTCTTT
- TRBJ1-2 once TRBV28 CASSGWTAYYTF TGTGCCAGCAGTGGCTGGACAGCCTACTACACCTTC
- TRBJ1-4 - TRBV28 CASRLQGATNEKLFF TGTGCCAGCAGATTACAGGGAGCAACTAATGAAAAACTGTTTTTT
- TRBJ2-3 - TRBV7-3 CASSQTSGAGRENTQYF TGTGCCAGCAGCCAGACATCTGGGGCGGGAAGGGAGAATACGCAGTATTTT